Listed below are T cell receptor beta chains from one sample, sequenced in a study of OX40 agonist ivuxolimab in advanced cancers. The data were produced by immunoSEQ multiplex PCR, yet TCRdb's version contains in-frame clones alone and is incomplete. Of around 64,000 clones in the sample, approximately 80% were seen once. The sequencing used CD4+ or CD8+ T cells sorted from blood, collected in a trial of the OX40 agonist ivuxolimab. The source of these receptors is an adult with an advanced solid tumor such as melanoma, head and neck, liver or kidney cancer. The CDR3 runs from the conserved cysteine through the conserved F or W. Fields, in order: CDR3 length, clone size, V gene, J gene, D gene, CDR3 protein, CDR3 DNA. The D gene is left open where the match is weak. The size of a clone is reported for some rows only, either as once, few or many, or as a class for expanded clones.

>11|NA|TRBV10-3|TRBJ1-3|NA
CAMSGGNTIYF
TGTGCCATGTCAGGGGGAAACACCATATATTTT
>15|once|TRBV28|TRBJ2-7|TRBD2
CASSPRTSGGDEQHF
TGTGCCAGCAGTCCCAGGACTAGCGGGGGGGACGAGCAGCACTTC
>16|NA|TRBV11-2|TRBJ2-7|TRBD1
CASSRFSTGTGYEQYF
TGTGCCAGCAGCCGATTCTCGACAGGGACCGGCTACGAGCAGTACTTC
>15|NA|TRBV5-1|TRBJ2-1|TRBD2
CASSPGLAEYNEQFF
TGCGCCAGCAGCCCAGGACTAGCGGAGTACAATGAGCAGTTCTTC
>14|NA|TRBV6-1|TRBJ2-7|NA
CASSEGRGSYEQYF
TGTGCCAGCAGTGAAGGCAGGGGCTCCTACGAGCAGTACTTC
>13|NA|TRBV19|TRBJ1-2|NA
CASSVGQNYGYTF
TGTGCCAGTAGTGTCGGACAGAACTATGGCTACACCTTC
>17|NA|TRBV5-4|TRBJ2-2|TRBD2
CASSLAGRGANTGELFF
TGTGCCAGCAGCTTGGCCGGGAGGGGCGCGAACACCGGGGAGCTGTTTTTT
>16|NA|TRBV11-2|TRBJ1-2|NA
CASSPLVALRDYGYTF
TGTGCCAGTAGTCCTTTGGTAGCCCTTAGGGACTATGGCTACACCTTC
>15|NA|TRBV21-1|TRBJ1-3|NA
CASSNLQGGGNTIYF
TGTGCCAGCAGCAATCTACAGGGAGGAGGAAACACCATATATTTT
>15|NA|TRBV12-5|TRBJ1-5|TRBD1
CASGLAQGAGQPQHF
TGTGCTAGTGGTTTGGCCCAGGGGGCAGGGCAGCCCCAGCATTTT
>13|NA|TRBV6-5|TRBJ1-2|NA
CASSYSNPNGYTF
TGTGCCAGCAGTTACTCGAATCCCAATGGCTACACCTTC
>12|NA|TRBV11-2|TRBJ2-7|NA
CASSLGLAEQYF
TGTGCCAGCAGCTTAGGTCTTGCCGAGCAGTACTTC
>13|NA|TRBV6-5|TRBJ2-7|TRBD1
CASRGTGNYEQYF
TGTGCCAGCAGGGGGACAGGGAACTACGAGCAGTACTTC
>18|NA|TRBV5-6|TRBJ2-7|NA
CASSLLGNEEGEGYEQYF
TGTGCCAGCAGCTTGCTCGGCAATGAGGAAGGGGAAGGCTACGAGCAGTACTTC
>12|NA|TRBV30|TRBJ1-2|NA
CAQQGGGYGYTF
TGTGCCCAACAAGGAGGGGGCTATGGCTACACCTTC
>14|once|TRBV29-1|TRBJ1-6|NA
CSVTTGLNDSPLHF
TGCAGCGTAACTACGGGACTAAATGATTCACCCCTCCACTTT
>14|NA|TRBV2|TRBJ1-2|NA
CASSLQGGGYGYTF
TGTGCCAGCAGCTTACAGGGAGGGGGCTATGGCTACACCTTC
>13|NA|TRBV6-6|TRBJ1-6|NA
CASSYRRESPLHF
TGTGCCAGCAGTTACAGAAGGGAATCACCCCTCCACTTT
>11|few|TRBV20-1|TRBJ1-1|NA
CSARGLQEAFF
TGCAGTGCTAGAGGTCTCCAAGAAGCTTTCTTT
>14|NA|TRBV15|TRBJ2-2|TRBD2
CATSSGGATGELFF
TGTGCCACCAGCAGCGGGGGGGCGACCGGGGAGCTGTTTTTT
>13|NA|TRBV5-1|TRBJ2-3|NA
CASSLRTTDTQYF
TGCGCCAGCAGCTTGAGAACCACAGATACGCAGTATTTT
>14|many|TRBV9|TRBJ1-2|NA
CASSVALVNYGYTF
TGTGCCAGCAGCGTAGCTCTGGTTAACTATGGCTACACCTTC
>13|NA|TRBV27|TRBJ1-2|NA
CASSLNYGYGYTF
TGTGCCAGCAGTCTTAATTATGGCTATGGCTACACCTTC
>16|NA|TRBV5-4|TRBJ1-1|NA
CASSPEPNRVPNGLFF
TGTGCCAGCAGCCCGGAACCGAACAGGGTCCCCAACGGCCTTTTCTTT
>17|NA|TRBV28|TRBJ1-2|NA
CASSLIVGLNANYGYTF
TGTGCCAGCAGTTTAATTGTCGGCCTAAACGCTAACTATGGCTACACCTTC
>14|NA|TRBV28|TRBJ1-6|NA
CASWTSSYNSPLHF
TGTGCCAGCTGGACTAGCTCCTATAATTCACCCCTCCACTTT
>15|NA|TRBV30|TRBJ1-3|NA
CAWSKGGFGGNTIYF
TGTGCCTGGTCCAAGGGGGGGTTCGGTGGAAACACCATATATTTT
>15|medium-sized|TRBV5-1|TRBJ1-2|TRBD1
CASSLAGTGGEGYTF
TGCGCCAGCAGCTTGGCGGGGACAGGGGGTGAAGGCTACACCTTC
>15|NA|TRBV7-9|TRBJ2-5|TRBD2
CASSLVMGLAETQYF
TGTGCCAGCAGCTTAGTAATGGGACTAGCAGAGACCCAGTACTTC
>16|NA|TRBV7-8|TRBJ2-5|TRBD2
CASSLGVAGNQETQYF
TGTGCCAGCAGCTTAGGGGTAGCGGGGAATCAAGAGACCCAGTACTTC
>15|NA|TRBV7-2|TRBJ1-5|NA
CASSLFVSPIQPQHF
TGTGCCAGCAGCTTATTCGTGTCCCCAATCCAGCCCCAGCATTTT
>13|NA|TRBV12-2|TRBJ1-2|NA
CASRHPMGDGYTF
TGTGCAAGTCGCCACCCTATGGGGGATGGCTACACCTTC
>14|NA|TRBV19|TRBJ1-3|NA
CASSESGLGNTIYF
TGTGCCAGTAGTGAGTCGGGCCTTGGAAACACCATATATTTT
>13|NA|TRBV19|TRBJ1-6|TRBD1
CATGQGNNSPLHF
TGTGCCACCGGACAGGGGAATAATTCACCCCTCCACTTT
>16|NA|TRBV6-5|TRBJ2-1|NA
CASSYSIGSSYNEQFF
TGTGCCAGCAGTTACTCAATCGGGAGCTCCTACAATGAGCAGTTCTTC